This TCR beta chain was observed in a study of T-cell memory formation after mild COVID-19. For the study at large: For the most part, TCR clusters were specific to one donor.

Notes on this clonotype: What it recognizes is unknown.

Study-level results: Most CD4+ clones that shrank were in CM and EM, while CD8+ ones turned up in EMRA.

V dropped 2 bases and J dropped 2; count of bases not matched to a gene: 5. Germline lookup yields CDR1 SGHTA and CDR2 FQGNSA. The CDR3 totals 16 residues. From 5'RACE with constant-segment primers came TCR alpha and TCR beta cDNA libraries that carried sample barcodes and UMIs. Each CDR3 protein gets one entry after TCRdb re-called the 5' RACE reads with MiXCR. Found here are roughly 610,000 distinct CDR3 sequences, approximately 15% of them singletons; the top ten hold about 8.1%. The receptor comes from an adult woman who had mild COVID-19 (a few samples of this study predate the infection). Cell type and time point are not known. V is TRBV7-2 and J is TRBJ2-5; 10 bases align to TRBD2. Material for sequencing was PBMCs or a T cell subset sorted from them (not recorded which). The CDR3 coding sequence is TGTGCCAGCAGCTTACGGGCTAGCGGGGGACAAGAGACCCAGTACTTC. Translated, it gives CASSLRASGGQETQYF.